Presented here are 30 T cell receptor beta chains from one specimen sequenced in a study of cytomegalovirus exposure and HLA in healthy donors. The primer mix had 60 Vbeta and 13 Jbeta primers. Assay used: immunoSEQ multiplex PCR; TCRdb lists only in-frame clones, some missing. The table shows 150,000 or so clones, with over 75% occurring only once. Sequencing was carried out using PBMCs. The receptors were sampled from a man between 45 and 60 years old in good health and CMV-seropositive.

The chain employs TRBV6-6 and TRBJ2-5; TRBD2 might be the D (6 bases). Germline V gene data show CDR1 as MNHNY and CDR2 as SVGAGI (reference sequence). The CDR3 contains 13 residues. V gave up 6 bases and J gave up 2 bases, with 10 bases separating them. The CDR3 here is CASRGGLQETQYF. The CDR3 nucleotides read TGTGCCAGCAGGGGCGGACTACAAGAGACCCAGTACTTC.

The V call is TRBV27, the J call TRBJ1-1, with D possibly TRBD1 on 5 matching bases. The CDR3 has 15 amino acids. The V end lost 7 bases, the J end lost 4 bases, and 19 bases lay between the germline ends. The germline CDR1 and CDR2 sequences are MNHEY and SMNVEV (reference sequence). CDR3 nucleotides: TGTGCCAGCAACTCCCTTGGGGCTGGTAGCACTGAAGCTTTCTTT. Translation gives CASNSLGAGSTEAFF.

The chain joins TRBV5-1 to TRBJ2-3; TRBD2 agrees at 14 bases. Germline V gene data show CDR1 as SGHRS and CDR2 as YFSETQ. The CDR3 totals 15 residues. After removal of 1 base from V and 6 bases from J, the junction contained 1 base not matched to a gene. The DNA of the CDR3 is TGCGCCAGCAGCTTGTGGACTAGCGGGGGGGATACGCAGTATTTT. Its protein is CASSLWTSGGDTQYF.

The V gene is TRBV27, the J gene TRBJ1-5; no clear D gene. In germline, CDR1 is MNHEY, CDR2 SMNVEV (reference sequence). The CDR3 spans 15 residues. Trimming pared 0 bases from V and 1 base from J, leaving 7 bases between. CDR3 sequence (DNA): TGTGCCAGCAGTTTATCGATCCAGAGCAATCAGCCCCAGCATTTT. This gives the protein CASSLSIQSNQPQHF.

This clone has just a few counts. The CDR3 here is CASSLGGDLGYTF. For the CDR3, the DNA is TGCGCCAGCAGCCTGGGGGGGGACCTGGGCTACACCTTC. This sequence joins TRBV5-1 and TRBJ1-2, with D possibly matching TRBD1 (5 bases). Trimming left V 4 bases short and J 8 bases short, with 15 bases between. CDR3 length: 13 residues. Germline V gene lookup returns CDR1 SGHRS and CDR2 YFSETQ.

This chain joins TRBV11-2 and TRBJ2-7, with D possibly being TRBD1 (5 bases). Germline V gene lookup returns CDR1 SGHAT and CDR2 FQNNGV. This CDR3 has 15 amino acids. V was clipped by 2 bases and J by 3 bases, with 14 bases between them. CDR3 sequence (DNA): TGTGCCAGCAGCTTATCAAACAGGAACATCTACGAGCAGTACTTC. Translation gives CASSLSNRNIYEQYF.

The gene calls are TRBV5-1 and TRBJ1-6; no reliable D call. CDR3 length equals 17 residues. V lost 0 bases to trimming and J lost 0 bases, with 10 bases between them. Germline CDR1 and CDR2: SGHRS and YFSETQ. CDR3 residues: CASSLVAASSYNSPLHF. In DNA form, the CDR3 reads TGCGCCAGCAGCTTGGTGGCAGCGAGCTCCTATAATTCACCCCTCCACTTT.

The table lists this clone with a few counts. The chain links TRBV18 to TRBJ2-3; D gene unclear. Deletions cut 1 base from V and 2 bases from J, with 4 bases between. The CDR3 is 13 residues long. Germline-derived CDR1 and CDR2 are KGHSH and LQKENI. CDR3 loop: CASSPRATDTQYF. The CDR3 bases are TGTGCCAGCTCACCACGGGCCACAGATACGCAGTATTTT.

The V gene is TRBV11-2, the J gene TRBJ1-2, with D maybe TRBD1 (6 bases). Between the trimmed V and J ends, which lost 5 bases and 8 bases, there was a span of 21 bases. Germline assignment: CDR1 SGHAT and CDR2 FQNNGV. This CDR3 has 15 residues. The CDR3 region is CASSLVPGQRGGYTF. DNA for the CDR3: TGTGCCAGCAGCCTCGTCCCGGGACAACGAGGGGGCTACACCTTC.

The V and J genes are TRBV6-6 and TRBJ2-7, with D tentatively TRBD2 (5 bases). From germline, CDR1 is MNHNY and CDR2 SVGAGI (reference sequence). The CDR3 length is 14 residues. V was trimmed by 2 bases and J by 3 bases, leaving 11 bases between them. The CDR3 spells CASSYDPRGYEQYF. CDR3 bases: TGTGCCAGCAGTTACGATCCCCGGGGCTACGAGCAGTACTTC.

The rearrangement joins TRBV27 to TRBJ1-1; maybe TRBD1 (6 bases). Deletions cut 3 bases from V and 0 bases from J, with 14 bases between. Looked up from germline, CDR1 is MNHEY and CDR2 is SMNVEV (reference sequence). The CDR3 is made up of 16 amino acids. The CDR3 reads CASSLGADLLNTEAFF. CDR3 DNA: TGTGCCAGCAGTTTGGGGGCAGATTTACTGAACACTGAAGCTTTCTTT.

This clone showed up just a few times. The genes are TRBV19 and TRBJ1-6; 7 bases match TRBD1. V lost 7 bases and J lost 8; bases outside the gene matches: 8. The length of the CDR3 is 14 residues. The germline gives CDR1 LNHDA, CDR2 SQIVND (reference sequence). Here the CDR3 reads CASTRDSSYSPLHF. The DNA for the CDR3 is TGTGCCAGTACCCGGGACAGCTCTTATTCACCCCTCCACTTT.

CDR3 sequence reads: CASSPGGAGGELFF. The DNA for the CDR3 is TGCGCCAGCAGCCCAGGGGGCGCGGGCGGGGAGCTGTTTTTT. This rearrangement joins TRBV4-1 to TRBJ2-2; the match to TRBD1 covers 8 bases. The germline CDR1 and CDR2 sequences are MGHRA and YSYEKL. CDR3 length: 14 amino acids. With V trimmed by 4 bases and J by 7 bases, 5 bases remained unmatched.

V and J are TRBV5-4 and TRBJ2-7; a possible D gene is TRBD1 (6 bases). The V end lost 2 bases, the J end lost 1 base, and 10 bases lay between the germline ends. Germline CDR1 is SGHNT and CDR2 is YYREEE (reference sequence). CDR3 length equals 14 residues. The CDR3 is CASSFWDISYEQYF. The DNA for the CDR3 is TGTGCCAGCAGCTTTTGGGACATTTCCTACGAGCAGTACTTC.

This clone has just a few counts. The V gene is TRBV29-1, the J gene TRBJ2-5; maybe TRBD2 (6 bases). The CDR3 length is 14 residues. Trimming pared 3 bases from V and 3 bases from J, leaving 14 bases between. Germline lookup yields CDR1 SQVTM and CDR2 ANQGSEA. This chain's CDR3 is CSVEGVEGKETQYF. CDR3 nucleotides: TGCAGCGTTGAGGGGGTGGAGGGAAAAGAGACCCAGTACTTC.

This chain uses TRBV28 with TRBJ1-1; 7 nucleotides line up with TRBD1. Germline V gives CDR1 MDHEN, CDR2 SYDVKM. V lost 5 bases and J lost 0; bases outside the gene matches: 6. CDR3 length: 15 residues. The CDR3 loop is CASSPTGQMNTEAFF. For the CDR3, the DNA is TGTGCCAGCAGTCCGACAGGGCAGATGAACACTGAAGCTTTCTTT. The full variable domain, with the rest looked up from reference TRBV28 and TRBJ1-1, is DVKVTQSSRYLVKRTGEKVFLECVQDMDHENMFWYRQDPGLGLRLIYFSYDVKMKEKGDIPEGYSVSREKKERFSLILESASTNQTSMYLCASSPTGQMNTEAFFGQGTRLTVV.

The chain combines TRBV13 with TRBJ1-2; 12 bases are shared with TRBD1. The junction had 5 bases not matched to a gene; V was cut back by 5 bases and J by 7 bases. Germline-derived CDR1 and CDR2 are PRHDT and FYEKMQ (reference sequence). The CDR3 sequence is 14 residues long. The chain's CDR3 is CASSQGTGGAGYTF. The DNA for the CDR3 is TGTGCCAGCAGCCAGGGGACAGGGGGCGCTGGCTACACCTTC.

This chain connects TRBV7-2 to TRBJ1-6, with a tentative D call TRBD1 (6 bases). Germline V lookup: CDR1 SGHTA, CDR2 FQGNSA. This CDR3 region has 16 residues. The V end lost 5 bases, the J end lost 8 bases, and 19 bases lay between the germline ends. The CDR3 sequence: CASSTPPGQIHSPLHF. The CDR3, as DNA: TGTGCCAGCAGCACACCGCCGGGACAAATTCATTCACCCCTCCACTTT.

The rearrangement links TRBV7-9 to TRBJ2-7, with 7 bases fitting TRBD2. The CDR3 spans 15 residues. V trimming: 3 bases; J trimming: 0 bases; junction bases outside the gene matches: 5. In germline, CDR1 is SEHNR, CDR2 FQNEAQ (reference sequence). CDR3 sequence reads: CASSFSGLSSYEQYF. CDR3 in DNA: TGTGCCAGCAGCTTTAGCGGGTTAAGCTCCTACGAGCAGTACTTC.

This clone was observed a handful of times. J is TRBJ2-7 and V is TRBV6-5, with 9 bases aligning to TRBD1. The germline V gene has CDR1 MNHEY and CDR2 SVGAGI. This CDR3 comprises 15 residues. Losses at the gene ends were 5 bases for V and 6 bases for J; bases not matched to a gene: 11. CDR3 in amino acids: CASSLTGTGYREQYF. The CDR3 bases are TGTGCCAGCAGTCTTACCGGGACAGGGTATCGCGAGCAGTACTTC.

This chain links TRBV29-1 with TRBJ2-3; 9 bases are shared with TRBD1. The CDR3 is 15 residues long. Germline V gene lookup returns CDR1 SQVTM and CDR2 ANQGSEA. V gave up 5 bases and J gave up 3 bases; unmatched junction bases: 9. The CDR3 reads CSVPHSQGATDTQYF. The DNA for the CDR3 is TGCAGCGTTCCTCATTCACAGGGGGCGACAGATACGCAGTATTTT.

CDR3 sequence (DNA): TGTGCCAGCATATTAAGCGGGGGGAGCACCGGGGAGCTGTTTTTT. The encoded protein is CASILSGGSTGELFF. The rearrangement uses TRBV6-1 and TRBJ2-2, with 9 bases fitting TRBD2. The CDR3 has 15 residues. With V trimmed by 7 bases and J by 4 bases, 7 bases remained unmatched. Looked up from germline, CDR1 is MNHNS and CDR2 is SASEGT.

The CDR3 loop reads CASSPGLAGVETQYF. In nucleotides, the CDR3 is TGTGCCAGCAGCCCCGGACTAGCGGGGGTTGAGACCCAGTACTTC. The chain employs TRBV7-7 and TRBJ2-5; 13 bases are shared with TRBD2. The CDR3 length is 15 residues. The V segment lost 5 bases and the J segment 5 bases; nucleotides outside the gene matches: 5. CDR1 SSHAT and CDR2 FNYEAQ come from the germline V gene (reference sequence). Looking up the rest from reference TRBV7-7 and TRBJ2-5 gives the full variable domain: GAGVSQSPRYKVTKRGQDVTLRCDPISSHATLYWYQQALGQGPEFLTYFNYEAQPDKSGLPSDRFSAERPEGSISTLTIQRTEQRDSAMYRCASSPGLAGVETQYFGPGTRLLVL.

The CDR3: CASSLGAGTEAFF. CDR3 coding DNA: TGTGCCAGCAGCTTGGGGGCAGGCACTGAAGCTTTCTTT. The chain links TRBV5-4 to TRBJ1-1, with no clear D. V gave up 0 bases and J gave up 4 bases, with 7 bases separating them. In germline, CDR1 is SGHNT, CDR2 YYREEE (reference sequence). This CDR3 region has 13 residues.

This clone was recorded a few times. V and J are TRBV7-9 and TRBJ2-1; TRBD1 is a possible D gene (5 bases). Germline CDR1 SEHNR, CDR2 FQNEAQ (reference sequence). Trimming shortened V by 4 bases and J by 9 bases, and 13 bases separated the two germline ends. The CDR3 runs to 13 residues. CDR3 nucleotide sequence: TGTGCCAGCAGCTCCAGGGTACGGTCTGAGCAGTTCTTC. The encoded protein is CASSSRVRSEQFF.

This clone appeared a few times. The CDR3 is CASSLGSDSGANVLTF. The CDR3 region has the DNA TGTGCCAGCAGCTTGGGGAGTGACTCTGGGGCCAACGTCCTGACTTTC. V usage is TRBV5-8 and J usage is TRBJ2-6; D is unclear. V shed 0 bases and J shed 0 bases, with 7 bases lying between them. The germline V gene has CDR1 SGHTS and CDR2 YDEGEE. The length of the CDR3 is 16 residues.

The genes are TRBV28 and TRBJ2-2; D uncertain. V was clipped by 8 bases and J by 1 base, with 11 bases between them. Germline CDR1 is MDHEN and CDR2 is SYDVKM. This CDR3 comprises 14 residues. The CDR3 DNA follows: TGTGCCAGCTGCGGCTCCATGAACACCGGGGAGCTGTTTTTT. It translates to CASCGSMNTGELFF.

The rearrangement joins TRBV7-9 to TRBJ2-3; D might be TRBD1 (5 bases). Germline V gene sequence: CDR1 SEHNR, CDR2 FQNEAQ (reference sequence). Trimming left V 5 bases short and J 0 bases short, with 15 bases between. This CDR3 has 16 residues. The CDR3 DNA sequence: TGTGCCAGCAGCCTGGACACCTCGAGAAGCACAGATACGCAGTATTTT. Translation gives CASSLDTSRSTDTQYF. Complete variable domain (other parts from reference TRBV7-9 and TRBJ2-3): DTGVSQNPRHKITKRGQNVTFRCDPISEHNRLYWYRQTLGQGPEFLTYFQNEAQLEKSRLLSDRFSAERPKGSFSTLEIQRTEQGDSAMYLCASSLDTSRSTDTQYFGPGTRLTVL.

J is TRBJ2-4 and V is TRBV27, with 7 bases aligning to TRBD2. CDR1 is MNHEY and CDR2 is SMNVEV in the germline V gene (reference sequence). The J segment lost 2 bases and the V segment lost 3 bases, leaving 10 bases of the junction unmatched. CDR3 length equals 17 residues. CDR3 protein: CASSLYGEGYSKNIQYF. The CDR3 DNA follows: TGTGCCAGCAGTTTGTACGGGGAGGGTTATTCCAAAAACATTCAGTACTTC.

The chain employs TRBV2 and TRBJ1-2; 12 bases are shared with TRBD1. Germline V lookup: CDR1 SNHLY, CDR2 FYNNEI. V lost 1 base, J lost 3 bases, and 3 bases stayed unmatched. This CDR3 is built from 16 residues. The CDR3: CASSEGGTGGYYGYTF. The CDR3 coding sequence is TGTGCCAGCAGTGAAGGCGGGACAGGGGGCTACTATGGCTACACCTTC.